The clone carrying this TCR beta chain was recorded only once. Produced via immunoSEQ multiplex PCR; TCRdb's table is partial and in-frame only. The sample records 99,000 or so clones, just over 90% being singletons. The V gene's germline CDR1 is SGHTA and CDR2 FQGTGA. Trimming left V 5 bases short and J 4 bases short, with 11 bases between. This CDR3 is built from 13 residues. This sample is part of a study of siplizumab effects on memory and regulatory T cells. This rearrangement joins TRBV7-3 to TRBJ2-5; D gene ambiguous. The specimen sequenced was CD4+ T cells sorted from blood. This sequence was found in a human donor in good health. CDR3 bases: TGTGCCAGCAGCCAAACCCCGGTAGAGACCCAGTACTTC. Translated, it gives CASSQTPVETQYF. The full variable domain, completed using reference TRBV7-3 and TRBJ2-5, is GAGVSQTPSNKVTEKGKYVELRCDPISGHTALYWYRQSLGQGPEFLIYFQGTGAADDSGLPNDRFFAVRPEGSVSTLKIQRTERGDSAVYLCASSQTPVETQYFGPGTRLLVL.